The clone carrying this T cell receptor beta chain came up many times. The source of the sample is a study of T-cell reconstitution after alpha-beta-depleted transplantation in children. Unique molecular identifiers were used to barcode this TCRbeta library. TCRdb reprocessed the PCR reads with MiXCR, giving one entry per CDR3 protein. The sample has around 210,000 distinct CDR3 sequences, approximately 7% seen once. Trimming shortened V by 6 bases and J by 0 bases, and 6 bases separated the two germline ends. From germline, CDR1 is SNHLY and CDR2 FYNNEI. The CDR3 spans 12 residues. The clonotype comes from a boy aged 2 to 10 with acute lymphoblastic leukemia, due to receive a stem cell transplant. The chain recombines TRBV2 with TRBJ2-7; unclear D gene. Sequences were derived from PBMCs, sampled before TCRalphabeta/CD19-depleted stem cell transplant. This CDR3 reads CASRPSSYEQYF. Written as DNA, the CDR3 is TGTGCCAGCAGACCCAGCTCCTACGAGCAGTACTTC.